This TCR beta chain was retrieved from a study of shared clonotypes between healthy human individuals. Assay runs were performed at deep level. Generated by immunoSEQ multiplex PCR, the TCRdb table keeps only in-frame clones and is missing some. The profile shows roughly 2.1 million clones, 85% to 95% of them singletons. V was clipped by 5 bases and J by 5 bases; unmatched bases: 8. The CDR3 length is 14 residues. Germline assignment: CDR1 SGHVS and CDR2 FQNEAQ. CD8 cells regarded as naive lacked CD45RO, were positively chosen for CCR7, and omitted terminally differentiated effector memory CD45RA+ cells.

The chain links TRBV7-8 to TRBJ2-5; TRBD1 matches 7 bases. This sequence was found in a man aged 18 to 35 in good health. Some clones in this sample may be carry-over from other donors' samples. The sequencing input was naive CD8+ T cells from PBMCs. CDR3: CASSTHRGLETQYF. CDR3 nucleotide sequence: TGTGCCAGCAGCACGCACAGGGGCCTCGAGACCCAGTACTTC.